This TCR beta chain emerged from a study of T cell responses to AZD1222 COVID-19 vaccine. Whole-study findings and limits: Donors in the cohort were predominantly white British and more often female, and clonal diversity was possibly underestimated. The CD4 TCRs associated with vaccination extended across spike and predominated at 160-218 and 743-854.

To note about this clone: Its antigen remains unknown.

Germline-derived CDR1 and CDR2 are MNHEY and SVGEGT. Germline trimming cut 6 bases from V and 7 bases from J; bases unmatched to any gene: 7. The CDR3 spans 13 residues. Clones were sequenced by immunoSEQ multiplex PCR, and TCRdb holds only the in-frame ones, with some missing. Found here are about 94,000 clones, about 88% of them singletons; the top ten hold roughly 13%. The source is an adult in good health. The input for sequencing was peripheral blood, taken on day 0 of AZD1222 vaccination. The chain uses TRBV6-2 or TRBV6-3 and TRBJ1-2; 8 bases fit TRBD1. The CDR3 bases are TGTGCCAGCAGCCTCGGGACAGGCCTTGGCTACACCTTC. Translation: CASSLGTGLGYTF.